The sample holds many counts of the clone carrying this T cell receptor (beta chain). As yet, its antigen is unknown. The sample is drawn from a study of neurological immune-mediated disorders. General observations from the study: Phylogenetic grouping placed 18 of 34 multiple sclerosis patients' repertoires in one related-CDR3 cluster, a possible signature. Association of the multiple sclerosis repertoire cluster with clinical or MRI features was not observed for any feature.

TCRdb independently ran MiXCR on the 5' RACE reads; one entry per CDR3 protein. The sample carries tens of thousands of distinct CDR3 sequences, over 3.5% recorded once. J lost 4 bases, V lost 4 bases, and 7 bases had no gene match. The CDR3 extends over 14 amino acids. Germline CDR1 reads SGHRS; CDR2 reads YFSETQ. The sequence came from a woman in her thirties or forties with multiple sclerosis. The specimen sequenced was CD4+ T cells from blood. The chain couples TRBV5-1 to TRBJ1-1; 7 nucleotides match TRBD1. CDR3 loop: CASSARGGGTEAFF. The CDR3 DNA sequence: TGCGCCAGCAGCGCGCGAGGGGGCGGCACTGAAGCTTTCTTT.